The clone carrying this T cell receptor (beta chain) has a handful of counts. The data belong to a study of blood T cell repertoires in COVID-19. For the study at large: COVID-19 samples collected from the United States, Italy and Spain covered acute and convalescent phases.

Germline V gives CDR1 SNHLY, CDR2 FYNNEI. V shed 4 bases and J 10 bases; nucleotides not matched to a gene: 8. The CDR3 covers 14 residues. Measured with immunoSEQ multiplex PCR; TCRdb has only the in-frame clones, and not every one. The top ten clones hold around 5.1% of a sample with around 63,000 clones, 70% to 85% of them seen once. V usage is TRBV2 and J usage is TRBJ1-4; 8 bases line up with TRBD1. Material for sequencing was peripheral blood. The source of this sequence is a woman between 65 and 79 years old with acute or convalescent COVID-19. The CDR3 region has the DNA TGTGCCAGCAGTGGGACAGGGTGGTCGGCAAAACTGTTTTTT. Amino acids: CASSGTGWSAKLFF.